A selection of T cell receptor beta chains follows, all from one sample in a study of tumour-infiltrating T cells in Burkitt lymphoma. TCRdb's copy holds only in-frame clones and misses some; the assay was immunoSEQ multiplex PCR. The sample shows around 4,000 clones, over 15% of them seen only once. Specimen: tumor tissue. These receptors were taken from a human donor with Burkitt lymphoma. Each CDR3 is given with its conserved first and last residue. The D gene is left open where the match is weak. Clone size is given for some rows only: seen once, a few or many times, or a class if the clone is expanded.

clone_size: -
j_call: TRBJ1-1
v_call: TRBV19
d_call: -
cdr3_nt: TGTGCCAGTAGTATTGGGGGGGCGAACACTGAAGCTTTCTTT
cdr3_aa: CASSIGGANTEAFF

clone_size: -
j_call: TRBJ1-6
v_call: TRBV25-1
d_call: -
cdr3_nt: TGTGCCAGCAGGACAGGCGTAAGCTCCTATAATTCACCCCTCCACTTT
cdr3_aa: CASRTGVSSYNSPLHF

clone_size: few
j_call: TRBJ2-5
v_call: TRBV4-2
d_call: -
cdr3_nt: TGTGCCAGCAGCCAAGCGGGGTCAACGGAGACCCAGTACTTC
cdr3_aa: CASSQAGSTETQYF

clone_size: once
j_call: TRBJ2-1
v_call: TRBV19
d_call: -
cdr3_nt: TGTGCCAGTTCCCACCAAAACGGGGACAATGAGCAGTTCTTC
cdr3_aa: CASSHQNGDNEQFF

clone_size: -
j_call: TRBJ2-7
v_call: TRBV28
d_call: TRBD1
cdr3_nt: TGTGCCAGCAGTGTGAGCTACAGGGGGACTTACGAGCAGTACTTC
cdr3_aa: CASSVSYRGTYEQYF

clone_size: few
j_call: TRBJ1-1
v_call: TRBV28
d_call: -
cdr3_nt: TGTGCCAGCAGGTCCGGGATTGTGATTGAAGCTTTCTTT
cdr3_aa: CASRSGIVIEAFF

clone_size: few
j_call: TRBJ2-7
v_call: TRBV18
d_call: -
cdr3_nt: TGTGCCAGCTCACCACCGGATGGGGGCTACGAGCAGTACTTC
cdr3_aa: CASSPPDGGYEQYF

clone_size: few
j_call: TRBJ2-1
v_call: TRBV7-6
d_call: -
cdr3_nt: TGTGCCAGCAGCGCCGCGAATGAGCAGTTCTTC
cdr3_aa: CASSAANEQFF

clone_size: few
j_call: TRBJ2-7
v_call: TRBV29-1
d_call: -
cdr3_nt: TGCAGCGCTTCCGACGGGTTAGACGAGCAGTACTTC
cdr3_aa: CSASDGLDEQYF

clone_size: -
j_call: TRBJ1-1
v_call: TRBV15
d_call: TRBD1
cdr3_nt: TGTGCCACCAGCAGCGCCCGACAGGGGGATTCGAACACTGAAGCTTTCTTT
cdr3_aa: CATSSARQGDSNTEAFF

clone_size: few
j_call: TRBJ2-1
v_call: TRBV21-1
d_call: -
cdr3_nt: TGTGCCGGGCGGGACAAGCAGTTCTTC
cdr3_aa: CAGRDKQFF

clone_size: few
j_call: TRBJ2-1
v_call: TRBV7-2
d_call: -
cdr3_nt: TGTGCCAGCAGCTCCGGGGGTCACAATGAGCAGTTCTTC
cdr3_aa: CASSSGGHNEQFF

clone_size: -
j_call: TRBJ2-5
v_call: TRBV9
d_call: TRBD2
cdr3_nt: TGTGCCAGCAGCGGACTGACTAGCGGGAGGGCCGCGGAAACCCAGTACTTC
cdr3_aa: CASSGLTSGRAAETQYF

clone_size: -
j_call: TRBJ2-3
v_call: TRBV6-5
d_call: TRBD1
cdr3_nt: TGTGCCAGCAGAGGGACAGGGGTCTACCATACGCAGTATTTT
cdr3_aa: CASRGTGVYHTQYF

clone_size: -
j_call: TRBJ1-1
v_call: TRBV19
d_call: TRBD1
cdr3_nt: TGTGCCAGCCGTACAGGGGTGGGCACTGAAGCTTTCTTT
cdr3_aa: CASRTGVGTEAFF

clone_size: -
j_call: TRBJ2-1
v_call: TRBV27
d_call: -
cdr3_nt: TGTGCCAGCAGTTTCCGTGGAACCTACAATGAGCAGTTCTTC
cdr3_aa: CASSFRGTYNEQFF

clone_size: -
j_call: TRBJ1-2
v_call: TRBV6-1
d_call: -
cdr3_nt: TGTGCCAGCAGTGAAGAAGAAGGTTACGCTAACTATGGCTACACCTTC
cdr3_aa: CASSEEEGYANYGYTF

clone_size: few
j_call: TRBJ2-7
v_call: TRBV7-9
d_call: TRBD2
cdr3_nt: TGTGCCAGCAGCTACGAGCGGGAGGGTACCGAGCAGTACTTC
cdr3_aa: CASSYEREGTEQYF

clone_size: few
j_call: TRBJ2-7
v_call: TRBV4-1
d_call: -
cdr3_nt: TGCGCCAGCAGCCATGTCGGTCTGGGCGAGCAGTACTTC
cdr3_aa: CASSHVGLGEQYF

clone_size: few
j_call: TRBJ2-3
v_call: TRBV9
d_call: TRBD2
cdr3_nt: TGTGCCAGCAGCGTATCCCAAGCGGGAGGATCAGATACGCAGTATTTT
cdr3_aa: CASSVSQAGGSDTQYF

clone_size: -
j_call: TRBJ2-3
v_call: TRBV6-1
d_call: -
cdr3_nt: TGTGCCAGCAGTGAAGATCCCCGACCCCCCGATACGCAGTATTTT
cdr3_aa: CASSEDPRPPDTQYF